This T cell receptor beta chain was sequenced for a study (dated by TCRdb to the mid-2010s). Preparation of the library involved RT-PCR. The sample was run on an Illumina MiSeq. TCRdb reanalyzed the raw reads on its own, using fastp at Q25 for trimming and MiXCR for clone calling, and kept in-frame beta chains. Rows matching on CDR3 protein sequence are summarized as one entry with the most common DNA and genes. The sample has about 700,000 distinct CDR3 sequences on record, 13% to 15% of them singletons. The ten largest clones capture roughly 3.9% of the sample. A remark on this clonotype: Its antigen remains unidentified. Base qualities are not provided; no much larger clone lies one nucleotide away.

For CDR1 and CDR2, the germline V gene lists SGHVS and FQNEAQ. Trimmed from V: 5 bases; trimmed from J: 5 bases; junction bases lacking a gene match: 3. From its cysteine to its phenylalanine, the CDR3 spans 12 amino acids. Solely the CDR3 DNA is kept, with 36 bases framed from the first base. Specimen: memory CD4+ T cells from blood. The sequence came from a female donor in good health, serving as a healthy control. The chain joins TRBV7-8 to TRBJ2-7; 7 bases in the middle match TRBD1. The sequenced DNA is TGTGCCAGCAGCGACAGGGCAAACGAGCAGTACTTC. This yields the protein CASSDRANEQYF.